The 19 T cell receptor beta chains below all came from one sample that was sequenced in a study of cytomegalovirus exposure and HLA in healthy donors. Primers included in the PCR were 60 Vbeta and 13 Jbeta primers. The data were produced by immunoSEQ multiplex PCR, yet TCRdb's version contains in-frame clones alone and is incomplete. Of 200,000 to 250,000 clones in the sample, roughly 85% were seen once. The sequencing sample was made of PBMCs. Every receptor here comes from a girl aged 2-9 years in good health and CMV-seronegative.

This chain joins TRBV6-5 and TRBJ1-2; 7 bases agree with TRBD1. Germline CDR1 MNHEY, CDR2 SVGAGI. The CDR3 is made up of 13 amino acids. The V segment lost 2 bases and the J segment 4 bases; nucleotides outside the gene matches: 1. CDR3 sequence reads: CASSYRDSYGYTF. The CDR3 nucleotides read TGTGCCAGCAGTTACCGGGACAGCTATGGCTACACCTTC.

This chain joins TRBV7-9 and TRBJ1-2; D ambiguous. CDR3 size: 12 residues. The germline V gene encodes CDR1 SEHNR and CDR2 FQNEAQ (reference sequence). V was clipped by 3 bases and J by 4 bases, with 6 bases between them. This CDR3 reads CASSFYSYGYTF. CDR3 bases: TGTGCCAGCAGCTTCTACAGCTATGGCTACACCTTC.

The rearrangement uses TRBV10-1 and TRBJ2-3; 8 nucleotides agree with TRBD2. The junction had 4 bases not matched to a gene; V was cut back by 3 bases and J by 5 bases. CDR3 length: 14 amino acids. CDR1 and CDR2 (germline): WNHNN, SYGVQD (reference sequence). CDR3 nucleotides: TGCGCCAGCAGTGAAGTTAGCGGGGTAGATACGCAGTATTTT. It encodes CASSEVSGVDTQYF.

The sample holds a few counts of this clone. The rearrangement links TRBV29-1 to TRBJ2-7; 7 bases align to TRBD1. The trim removed 8 bases at V and 4 bases at J, leaving 8 bases unmatched. This CDR3 has 12 amino acids. Per the germline V gene, CDR1 is SQVTM and CDR2 is ANQGSEA. The CDR3 DNA reads TGCAGCCCCGAAGACAGGGCTTACGAGCAGTACTTC. This encodes CSPEDRAYEQYF.

This CDR3 reads CASSSGQAATEQYF. The CDR3 DNA reads as TGTGCCAGCAGTTCGGGACAGGCTGCAACCGAGCAGTACTTC. The chain carries TRBV6-1 and TRBJ2-7; 8 bases map to TRBD1. The CDR3 is 14 residues long. V was clipped by 5 bases and J by 6 bases; unmatched bases: 9. Germline-derived CDR1 and CDR2 are MNHNS and SASEGT.

J is TRBJ2-3 and V is TRBV11-2; weak D call: TRBD1 (6 bases). Per the germline V gene, CDR1 is SGHAT and CDR2 is FQNNGV. Trimming removed 0 bases at V and 3 bases at J, with 10 bases between. The CDR3 is made up of 15 amino acids. This CDR3 is CASSLDQGQTDTQYF. CDR3 nucleotides: TGTGCCAGCAGCTTAGATCAGGGGCAGACAGATACGCAGTATTTT.

The chain links TRBV15 to TRBJ1-1, with D possibly matching TRBD1 (6 bases). The V end lost 5 bases, the J end lost 1 base, and 14 bases lay between the germline ends. Germline V CDR1 and CDR2: LNHNV, YYDKDF (reference sequence). The CDR3 spans 15 residues. The CDR3 here is CATSRTGSGNTEAFF. CDR3 DNA: TGTGCCACCAGCCGAACAGGGTCCGGGAACACTGAAGCTTTCTTT.

The chain joins TRBV6-1 to TRBJ2-1; 10 bases line up with TRBD2. Losses at the gene ends were 7 bases for V and 4 bases for J; bases not matched to a gene: 7. CDR3 length: 15 amino acids. In germline, CDR1 is MNHNS, CDR2 SASEGT. The DNA of the CDR3 is TGTGCCAGCACTCCTTTAGCGGGGGGATACAATGAGCAGTTCTTC. Amino acid sequence: CASTPLAGGYNEQFF.

V and J are TRBV4-1 and TRBJ2-1, with TRBD2 matching over 11 bases. This CDR3 is 15 amino acids long. The V gene end was trimmed by 4 bases and the J gene end by 3 bases; junction bases not matched to a gene: 2. Germline values: CDR1 MGHRA, CDR2 YSYEKL. DNA of the CDR3: TGCGCCAGCAGCCCTCTAGCGGGAGGCTACAATGAGCAGTTCTTC. Its protein is CASSPLAGGYNEQFF.

The J gene is TRBJ2-3, the V gene TRBV29-1; the match to TRBD2 covers 15 bases. Trimming at V came to 4 bases and at J to 1 base, leaving 0 bases not matched to a gene. The CDR3 runs 15 residues. CDR1 and CDR2 from the germline V gene are SQVTM and ANQGSEA. The CDR3 loop reads CSVGTSGGGTDTQYF. The CDR3 nucleotides read TGCAGCGTTGGGACTAGCGGGGGGGGCACAGATACGCAGTATTTT.

This clone has more than one count but fewer than ten. This chain uses TRBV27 with TRBJ2-7, with 15 bases lining up with TRBD2. The CDR3 spans 15 residues. The germline gives CDR1 MNHEY, CDR2 SMNVEV (reference sequence). The V gene end was trimmed by 5 bases and the J gene end by 4 bases; junction bases not matched to a gene: 3. For the CDR3, the DNA is TGTGCCAGCAGTCCAGGACTAGCGGGAGGGTACGAGCAGTACTTC. Translation gives CASSPGLAGGYEQYF.

For this clone: A junction end diverges from the germline sequence, so it may reflect a read error. The J gene is TRBJ1-2, the V gene TRBV6-1, with 7 nucleotides matching TRBD1. Germline V gene lookup returns CDR1 MNHNS and CDR2 SASEGT. CDR3 size: 13 residues. The CDR3 region is CASSSGGRYGCTF. The CDR3 DNA follows: TGTGCCAGCAGCTCAGGGGGACGCTATGGCTGCACCTTC.

This chain uses TRBV2 with TRBJ2-2, with D unresolved. The CDR3 runs 13 residues. The V and J ends lost 7 bases and 2 bases respectively, with 8 bases between them. Germline values: CDR1 SNHLY, CDR2 FYNNEI. The CDR3 region has the DNA TGTGCCAGCAATTGGGCCAACACCGGGGAGCTGTTTTTT. Its protein product is CASNWANTGELFF.

This clone turned up a few times. CDR3 DNA: TGTGCCAGCACCTTGGGGGGCTCTGGGGCCAACGTCCTGACTTTC. Its protein product is CASTLGGSGANVLTF. The rearrangement links TRBV27 to TRBJ2-6, with D perhaps matching TRBD2 (6 bases). From germline, CDR1 is MNHEY and CDR2 SMNVEV (reference sequence). The CDR3 runs 15 residues. V lost 7 bases, J lost 0 bases, and 10 bases lay in between.

This chain links TRBV6-1 with TRBJ2-7, with D possibly matching TRBD2 (5 bases). There are 16 residues in the CDR3. V was cut by 2 bases and J by 2 bases, with 16 bases left in between. Germline CDR1 MNHNS, CDR2 SASEGT. The DNA of the CDR3 is TGTGCCAGCAGTGAACGAGATGAGTGGAGGACCTACGAGCAGTACTTC. The encoded protein is CASSERDEWRTYEQYF.

The genes are TRBV18 and TRBJ1-2, with a tentative D call TRBD1 (5 bases). V dropped 2 bases and J dropped 7 bases, with 23 bases sitting between them. The length of the CDR3 is 17 residues. Germline V CDR1 and CDR2: KGHSH, LQKENI. Here the CDR3 reads CASSPNLGGRELGGYTF. DNA of the CDR3: TGTGCCAGCTCACCAAACTTAGGTGGCAGGGAACTTGGTGGCTACACCTTC.

A single count supports this clone. The J gene is TRBJ2-5, the V gene TRBV27; TRBD1 might be the D (6 bases). This CDR3 spans 13 amino acids. CDR1 is MNHEY, CDR2 SMNVEV, per germline (reference sequence). V shed 5 bases and J shed 1 base, with 8 bases lying between them. The CDR3 nucleotides read TGTGCCAGCAGTCCAGGGGTCCAAGAGACCCAGTACTTC. This codes for CASSPGVQETQYF.

Concerning this clone: The same CDR3 arises from other DNA sequences in this sample as well. The chain combines TRBV20-1 with TRBJ2-1; maybe TRBD1 (5 bases). Between the trimmed V and J ends, which lost 4 bases and 14 bases, there was a span of 15 bases. The CDR3 extends over 11 amino acids. From germline, CDR1 is DFQATT and CDR2 SNEGSKA (reference sequence). CDR3 DNA: TGCAGTGCTAACCCCGGGTGGGGCAAGTTCTTC. Translating gives CSANPGWGKFF.

Details on this clone: The junction differs from germline at one of its ends, possibly a read error. The chain carries TRBV7-9 and TRBJ2-7, with no clear D. The CDR3 runs to 12 residues. The V gene's germline CDR1 is SEHNR and CDR2 FQNEAQ (reference sequence). The CDR3 coding sequence is TGTTCCAGCAGCTATCGCTCCTACGAGCAGTACTTC. This encodes CSSSYRSYEQYF.